This T cell receptor (beta chain) emerged from a study of a mutant IDH1 vaccine in newly diagnosed glioma. Study overall: Patients previously underwent radiotherapy, temozolomide, or both, and most underwent both. General study findings and limits: The occurrence of vaccine-induced immune responses was seen in around 92% of patients. Pseudoprogression apparently lacked any relation to changes in top peripheral T cell clonotypes.

Regarding time point: baseline, week 1 (first vaccination visit). Treatment indicated: pre-vaccination baseline after standard-of-care therapy. New WHO grade 3 or 4 astrocytomas that were IDH1-mutant and ATRX-lost had been found in donors. The CDR3 loop spans 14 amino acids. CDR1 MNHNS and CDR2 SASEGT come from the germline V gene. Concerning this clone itself: Its antigen remains unidentified. Mismatch with germline at one junction end may stem from a read error.

The method was immunoSEQ multiplex PCR; TCRdb's version includes in-frame clones alone and lacks a portion of them. The repertoire holds around 89,000 clones, under 90% seen once, with roughly 6.8% in the top ten. This chain uses TRBV6-1 with TRBJ1-3; unclear D gene. The specimen was PBMCs, collected from a glioma patient treated with radiotherapy, temozolomide or both. The TCR comes from a woman between 45 and 65 years old with glioma. The CDR3 bases are TGCACCGACTGGACGTCAATCTCTGGAAACACCATATATTTT. Translating it yields CTDWTSISGNTIYF.